The clone carrying this T cell receptor (beta chain) came up once. The CDR3 runs to 18 residues. Germline V CDR1 and CDR2: SGHTA, FQGTGA. The junction had 11 bases not matched to a gene; V was cut back by 1 base and J by 2 bases. TCRdb re-analysed the RT-PCR reads in MiXCR, keeping a single row per CDR3 protein. The data show about 680,000 distinct CDR3 sequences, approximately 15% seen once. This TCR was sampled from a female donor in good health, serving as a healthy control. The gene calls are TRBV7-3 and TRBJ2-3; 8 nucleotides line up with TRBD1. Sample: memory CD4+ T cells from blood. The CDR3 nucleotides read TGTGCCAGCAGCTTAAGAACACAGGGGGTCGACCCCACAGATACGCAGTATTTT. Translation: CASSLRTQGVDPTDTQYF.